Below are 9 T cell receptor beta chains sequenced from a single sample in a study of shared clonotypes between healthy human individuals. Positively selected for CCR7, the CD45RO-negative cells used as naive CD8 cells excluded terminally differentiated effector memory CD45RA+ cells. Produced via immunoSEQ multiplex PCR; TCRdb's table is partial and in-frame only. The sample holds about 700,000 clones, just over 90% seen once. The sample was naive CD8+ T cells sorted from blood. Every receptor here comes from a man younger than 45 in good health.

The chain carries TRBV19 and TRBJ2-7, with D unresolved. The CDR3 loop spans 14 amino acids. Trimming shortened V by 1 base and J by 2 bases, and 9 bases separated the two germline ends. The germline V gene has CDR1 LNHDA and CDR2 SQIVND (reference sequence). The CDR3, as DNA: TGTGCCAGTAGTATAGCCGACGCAGCCTACGAGCAGTACTTC. As protein: CASSIADAAYEQYF.

The chain couples TRBV6-6 to TRBJ2-7; D possibly corresponds to TRBD2 (5 bases). From germline, CDR1 is MNHNY and CDR2 SVGAGI (reference sequence). The CDR3 extends over 12 amino acids. V was shortened by 0 bases and J by 7 bases, with 7 bases between the two germline ends. The CDR3 spells CASSYSTGEQYF. The CDR3 nucleotides are TGTGCCAGCAGTTACTCGACGGGGGAGCAGTACTTC.

The chain links TRBV9 to TRBJ2-1, with TRBD2 matching 8 bases. After removal of 4 bases from V and 6 bases from J, the junction contained 9 bases not matched to a gene. This CDR3 is built from 15 residues. Germline assignment: CDR1 SGDLS and CDR2 YYNGEE. The CDR3 spells CASSLMSGSGNEQFF. In DNA form, the CDR3 reads TGTGCCAGCAGCTTAATGAGCGGGAGCGGCAATGAGCAGTTCTTC.

This clone was seen a single time. CDR3 amino acids: CASSTSGRLSGETQYF. The CDR3 bases are TGCGCCAGCAGCACAAGCGGGAGGCTCTCGGGAGAGACCCAGTACTTC. This rearrangement joins TRBV5-1 to TRBJ2-5, with 9 bases matching TRBD2. The germline V gene has CDR1 SGHRS and CDR2 YFSETQ. The CDR3 is made up of 16 amino acids. V gave up 4 bases and J gave up 4 bases; unmatched junction bases: 11.

CDR3 sequence reads: CASTTGIGTEAFF. The CDR3 bases are TGTGCCAGCACCACAGGAATCGGGACTGAAGCTTTCTTT. The V gene is TRBV27, the J gene TRBJ1-1; a possible D gene is TRBD1 (5 bases). CDR1 and CDR2 from the germline V gene are MNHEY and SMNVEV (reference sequence). Trimming stripped 7 bases from V and 5 bases from J, with 14 bases between. This CDR3 is 13 amino acids long.

The chain's CDR3 is CSASGITEAFF. The CDR3 DNA reads as TGCAGTGCTAGCGGGATTACTGAAGCTTTCTTT. The chain recombines TRBV20-1 with TRBJ1-1; D is unclear. Germline CDR1 is DFQATT and CDR2 is SNEGSKA (reference sequence). The CDR3 spans 11 residues. Trimming removed 3 bases at V and 5 bases at J, with 7 bases between.

The rearrangement links TRBV6-1 to TRBJ1-4; possible D gene TRBD1, 5 bases. This CDR3 region has 18 residues. The germline gives CDR1 MNHNS, CDR2 SASEGT. Trimming removed 2 bases at V and 0 bases at J, with 16 bases between. CDR3 amino acids: CASSENFPGEATNEKLFF. DNA for the CDR3: TGTGCCAGCAGTGAAAACTTTCCGGGGGAGGCAACTAATGAAAAACTGTTTTTT.

The rearrangement joins TRBV28 to TRBJ2-3, with 8 bases lining up with TRBD2. Per the germline V gene, CDR1 is MDHEN and CDR2 is SYDVKM. The V segment lost 4 bases and the J segment 7 bases; nucleotides outside the gene matches: 13. The CDR3 has 16 residues. DNA of the CDR3: TGTGCCAGCAGTTCCAGTGGAGCGGGGGAATTCTATACGCAGTATTTT. Translated, it gives CASSSSGAGEFYTQYF.

The chain combines TRBV7-9 with TRBJ1-5, with D possibly matching TRBD1 (5 bases). The V end lost 5 bases, the J end lost 2 bases, and 16 bases lay between the germline ends. Looked up from germline, CDR1 is SEHNR and CDR2 is FQNEAQ (reference sequence). This CDR3 comprises 16 residues. The CDR3 loop reads CASSQPGTRGNQPQHF. CDR3 nucleotide sequence: TGTGCCAGCAGCCAACCCGGGACCCGGGGCAATCAGCCCCAGCATTTT.